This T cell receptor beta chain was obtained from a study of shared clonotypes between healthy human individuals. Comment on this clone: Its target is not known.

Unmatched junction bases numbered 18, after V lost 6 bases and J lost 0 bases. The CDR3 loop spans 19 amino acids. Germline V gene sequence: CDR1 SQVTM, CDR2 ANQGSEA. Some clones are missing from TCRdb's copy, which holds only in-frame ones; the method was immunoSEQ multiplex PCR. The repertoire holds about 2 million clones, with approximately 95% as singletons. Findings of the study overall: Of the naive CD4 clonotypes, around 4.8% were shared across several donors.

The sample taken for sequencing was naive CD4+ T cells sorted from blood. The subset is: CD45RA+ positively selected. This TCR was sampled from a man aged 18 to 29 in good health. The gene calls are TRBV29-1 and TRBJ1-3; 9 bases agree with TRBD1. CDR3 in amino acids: CSVVVRGQGLFNSGNTIYF. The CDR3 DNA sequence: TGCAGCGTCGTTGTCAGGGGACAGGGTTTATTCAACTCTGGAAACACCATATATTTT.